The 23 T cell receptor beta chains listed next were all sequenced from one sample in a study of cytomegalovirus exposure and HLA in healthy donors. It was with 60 Vbeta and 13 Jbeta primers that the PCR ran. The repertoire was sequenced with immunoSEQ multiplex PCR; TCRdb's copy has only in-frame clones and lacks some. The table has about 78,000 clones, more than 65% seen once. What was sequenced was PBMCs. Every receptor here comes from a woman aged 40 to 50 in good health and CMV-seropositive.

In DNA form, the CDR3 reads TGCGCCAGCAGTGGACTAGCGGGGGTTGAGCTAGGCGAGCAGTACTTC. Its protein is CASSGLAGVELGEQYF. The chain uses TRBV5-1 and TRBJ2-7; 13 nucleotides agree with TRBD2. The CDR3 is 16 residues long. V trimming: 5 bases; J trimming: 6 bases; junction bases outside the gene matches: 11. Germline CDR1 reads SGHRS; CDR2 reads YFSETQ.

The V call is TRBV2, the J call TRBJ2-7, with unresolved D. The CDR3 is 12 residues long. From germline, CDR1 is SNHLY and CDR2 FYNNEI. V dropped 3 bases and J dropped 3 bases, with 6 bases sitting between them. The CDR3 reads CASSDRFYEQYF. CDR3 nucleotide sequence: TGTGCCAGCAGTGACAGGTTCTACGAGCAGTACTTC.

This clone occurred once. The V gene is TRBV19, the J gene TRBJ1-1; 9 nucleotides align to TRBD1. Trimming cost V 9 bases and J 3 bases; bases outside gene matches: 5. Germline-derived CDR1 and CDR2 are LNHDA and SQIVND (reference sequence). This CDR3 is built from 13 residues. The CDR3 reads CASTRDRDTEAFF. CDR3 sequence (DNA): TGTGCCAGCACCCGGGACAGGGACACTGAAGCTTTCTTT.

The chain carries TRBV2 and TRBJ1-4; the D is unclear. V lost 8 bases and J lost 3, with 13 bases in between. The CDR3 contains 14 residues. Germline lookup yields CDR1 SNHLY and CDR2 FYNNEI. The CDR3 is CASLTGVSNEKLFF. CDR3 bases: TGTGCCAGCCTCACCGGGGTCTCTAATGAAAAACTGTTTTTT.

The chain is built from TRBV14 and TRBJ1-1; 7 bases map to TRBD1. Germline assignment: CDR1 SGHDN and CDR2 FVKESK. V was pared by 5 bases and J by 4 bases, with 4 bases of the junction left unmatched. This CDR3 is built from 13 residues. This CDR3 is CASSWGQSTEAFF. CDR3 bases: TGTGCCAGCAGCTGGGGACAGTCCACTGAAGCTTTCTTT.

The CDR3 DNA sequence: TGCGCCAGCAGCCTAGGGACAGGAGGAACCTACGAGCAGTACTTC. Translation gives CASSLGTGGTYEQYF. This chain links TRBV5-1 with TRBJ2-7, with 8 bases identical to TRBD1. Germline V lookup: CDR1 SGHRS, CDR2 YFSETQ. This CDR3 contains 15 residues. Trimming removed 4 bases from V and 2 bases from J; junction bases left unmatched: 8.

This clone was counted only a few times. This rearrangement joins TRBV19 to TRBJ2-3; no firm D call. The CDR3 has 14 residues. CDR1 is LNHDA and CDR2 is SQIVND in the germline V gene (reference sequence). Trimming shortened V by 3 bases and J by 3 bases, and 10 bases separated the two germline ends. CDR3 DNA sequence: TGTGCCAGTAGTATTTTGCAGGCAACAGATACGCAGTATTTT. Residues: CASSILQATDTQYF.

This chain links TRBV7-7 with TRBJ2-5; a possible D gene is TRBD1 (6 bases). Germline V gives CDR1 SSHAT, CDR2 FNYEAQ (reference sequence). This CDR3 spans 16 amino acids. V lost 2 bases and J lost 5, with 18 bases in between. Written as DNA, the CDR3 is TGTGCCAGCAGCTTATCCGTAACAGGGTCGGGGGAGACCCAGTACTTC. Translating it yields CASSLSVTGSGETQYF.

The chain joins TRBV5-1 to TRBJ2-7, with 7 bases lining up with TRBD1. The CDR3 is 14 amino acids. With V trimmed by 3 bases and J by 4 bases, 7 bases remained unmatched. Germline values: CDR1 SGHRS, CDR2 YFSETQ. The DNA of the CDR3 is TGCGCCAGCAGCTATCGGGACAGCGGTTACGAGCAGTACTTC. Translated, it gives CASSYRDSGYEQYF. Combining the CDR3 with reference TRBV5-1 and TRBJ2-7 gives the whole variable domain KAGVTQTPRYLIKTRGQQVTLSCSPISGHRSVSWYQQTPGQGLQFLFEYFSETQRNKGNFPGRFSGRQFSNSRSEMNVSTLELGDSALYLCASSYRDSGYEQYFGPGTRLTVT.

The rearrangement uses TRBV5-1 and TRBJ2-1; 9 bases align to TRBD2. J was trimmed by 6 bases and V by 5 bases; bases with no gene match: 6. The CDR3 length is 14 residues. Germline V gene sequence: CDR1 SGHRS, CDR2 YFSETQ. CDR3 in DNA: TGCGCCAGCAGGACTAGCGGAGGGGTCAATGAGCAGTTCTTC. Translated: CASRTSGGVNEQFF.

About this clone itself: Other DNA variants within this sample encode the same CDR3. The chain carries TRBV5-1 and TRBJ2-7; tentative D call: TRBD1 (5 bases). The CDR3 spans 14 residues. V was cut by 4 bases and J by 0 bases, with 11 bases left in between. The germline V gene has CDR1 SGHRS and CDR2 YFSETQ. In DNA, the CDR3 is TGCGCCAGCAGCCTACAGGCTAGCTCCTACGAGCAGTACTTC. This gives the protein CASSLQASSYEQYF. The whole variable domain, filled in from reference TRBV5-1 and TRBJ2-7, reads KAGVTQTPRYLIKTRGQQVTLSCSPISGHRSVSWYQQTPGQGLQFLFEYFSETQRNKGNFPGRFSGRQFSNSRSEMNVSTLELGDSALYLCASSLQASSYEQYFGPGTRLTVT.

This chain connects TRBV27 to TRBJ1-4; 8 bases align to TRBD1. This CDR3 is built from 14 residues. Germline-derived CDR1 and CDR2 are MNHEY and SMNVEV (reference sequence). The trim removed 4 bases at V and 8 bases at J, leaving 6 bases unmatched. DNA for the CDR3: TGTGCCAGCAGTTCCCGGGACAGGATGGAAAAACTGTTTTTT. Its protein product is CASSSRDRMEKLFF. Looking up the rest from reference TRBV27 and TRBJ1-4 gives the full variable domain: EAQVTQNPRYLITVTGKKLTVTCSQNMNHEYMSWYRQDPGLGLRQIYYSMNVEVTDKGDVPEGYKVSRKEKRNFPLILESPSPNQTSLYFCASSSRDRMEKLFFGSGTQLSVL.

The V and J genes are TRBV25-1 and TRBJ1-2; D is undetermined. Germline loops: CDR1 MGHDK, CDR2 SYGVNS. This CDR3 is 13 amino acids long. Trimming pared 3 bases from V and 4 bases from J, leaving 9 bases between. CDR3 loop: CASSDAGTYGYTF. CDR3 in DNA: TGTGCCAGCAGTGATGCAGGCACCTATGGCTACACCTTC.

The V call is TRBV6-5, the J call TRBJ1-1, with 8 positions matching TRBD1. Germline CDR1 is MNHEY and CDR2 is SVGAGI. The junction had 13 bases not matched to a gene; V was cut back by 10 bases and J by 3 bases. The CDR3 has 15 amino acids. CDR3 DNA: TGTGCCACCCAAGGCACAGGGGGATTGGACACTGAAGCTTTCTTT. Translating it yields CATQGTGGLDTEAFF.

This clone was found once. The chain has TRBV30 and TRBJ1-2; no firm D call. V was pared by 0 bases and J by 1 base, with 21 bases between. The germline CDR1 and CDR2 sequences are GTSNPN and SVGIG (reference sequence). CDR3 length: 18 residues. The CDR3 sequence: CAWSVPNGAGLFNYGYTF. The DNA of the CDR3 is TGTGCCTGGAGTGTACCAAATGGAGCAGGACTCTTTAACTATGGCTACACCTTC.

The rearrangement links TRBV29-1 to TRBJ2-5, with TRBD1 as a possible D gene (6 bases). The CDR3 runs to 11 residues. Trimming removed 7 bases from V and 2 bases from J, with 8 bases in between. Germline V CDR1 and CDR2: SQVTM, ANQGSEA. The CDR3 is CSAGQQETQYF. The CDR3 nucleotides read TGCAGCGCCGGACAGCAAGAGACCCAGTACTTC.

The chain is built from TRBV5-1 and TRBJ2-6; 7 bases agree with TRBD1. Germline CDR1 and CDR2: SGHRS and YFSETQ. The length of the CDR3 is 17 residues. J was trimmed by 0 bases and V by 7 bases; bases with no gene match: 10. CDR3 sequence: CASGRTGELSGANVLTF. CDR3 nucleotides: TGCGCCAGCGGTAGGACAGGAGAACTCTCTGGGGCCAACGTCCTGACTTTC.

The chain has TRBV6-1 and TRBJ1-5; D unclear. Germline CDR1 reads MNHNS; CDR2 reads SASEGT. This CDR3 has 14 amino acids. The V end was cut by 8 bases, the J end by 9 bases, with 20 bases between. As DNA, the CDR3 is TGTGCCAGCCTCGAGAGCCCTTTAGTCGGGCCCCAGCATTTT. It translates to CASLESPLVGPQHF.

The rearrangement links TRBV5-4 to TRBJ2-1; TRBD2 matches 13 bases. Germline V CDR1 and CDR2: SGHNT, YYREEE (reference sequence). With 1 base clipped from V and 8 bases from J, the junction kept 9 bases outside the gene matches. There are 17 residues in the CDR3. The CDR3 protein is CASSLTGTSGIGDEQFF. In DNA form, the CDR3 reads TGTGCCAGCAGCTTGACCGGGACTAGCGGGATCGGTGATGAGCAGTTCTTC.

The J gene is TRBJ2-5, the V gene TRBV10-3; D is perhaps TRBD1 (6 bases). The germline V and J ends were trimmed by 3 bases and 3 bases, with 14 bases remaining between them. CDR3 length: 15 residues. Germline-derived CDR1 and CDR2 are ENHRY and SYGVKD. CDR3 in DNA: TGTGCCATCAGTGACCCCGGTACAGGGAAAGAGACCCAGTACTTC. Its protein product is CAISDPGTGKETQYF.

This clone was observed a handful of times. The V call is TRBV19, the J call TRBJ2-1; a possible D gene is TRBD1 (6 bases). V lost 7 bases, J lost 0 bases, and 10 bases lay in between. CDR3 length: 14 residues. CDR1 and CDR2 (germline): LNHDA, SQIVND (reference sequence). The CDR3 nucleotides read TGTGCCAGTAATCAGGGGAGCTCCTACAATGAGCAGTTCTTC. This sequence encodes CASNQGSSYNEQFF.

For this clone: This sample includes further DNA sequences coding for the same CDR3. J is TRBJ1-2 and V is TRBV10-3; D is unclear. Germline CDR1 ENHRY, CDR2 SYGVKD. V gave up 0 bases and J gave up 2 bases, with 7 bases separating them. The CDR3 has 14 amino acids. CDR3 sequence (DNA): TGTGCCATCAGTGAGTCGGCGGGCAACTATGGCTACACCTTC. Translating it yields CAISESAGNYGYTF.

The count of this clone is one. The chain is built from TRBV5-1 and TRBJ2-7; TRBD1 is a possible D gene (5 bases). V lost 2 bases, J lost 0 bases, and 9 bases lay in between. Germline assignment: CDR1 SGHRS and CDR2 YFSETQ. The CDR3 is 14 amino acids. The DNA of the CDR3 is TGCGCCAGCAGCTTCAGGGTACCCTCCTACGAGCAGTACTTC. It translates to CASSFRVPSYEQYF.